This TCR beta chain is from a study of a mutant IDH1 vaccine in newly diagnosed glioma. TCRdb's copy holds only in-frame clones and misses some; the assay was immunoSEQ multiplex PCR. This sample carries 43,000 or so clones, roughly 92% of them seen once, and the ten largest clones take more than 2%. A word on this clone: Antigen: not known.

Time point meaning: week 35, safety follow-up. Every vaccination contained 300 ug of the mutant IDH1 20-mer peptide and was paired with topical imiquimod. Donors had new IDH1-mutant astrocytomas of WHO grade 3 or 4 (ATRX-lost). The V end lost 3 bases, the J end lost 2 bases, and 18 bases lay between the germline ends. CDR3 size: 17 residues. Per germline, CDR1 SGHRS and CDR2 YFSETQ. The gene calls are TRBV5-1 and TRBJ1-5, with D perhaps matching TRBD1 (5 bases). The TCR sequence derives from a middle-aged man with glioma. Sequenced here: PBMCs, sampled from a glioma patient whose treatment included an IDH1 peptide vaccine. CDR3 sequence (DNA): TGCGCCAGCAGCTGGGGGGGAGATGGATCGGGCAATCAGCCCCAGCATTTT. Translating it yields CASSWGGDGSGNQPQHF.